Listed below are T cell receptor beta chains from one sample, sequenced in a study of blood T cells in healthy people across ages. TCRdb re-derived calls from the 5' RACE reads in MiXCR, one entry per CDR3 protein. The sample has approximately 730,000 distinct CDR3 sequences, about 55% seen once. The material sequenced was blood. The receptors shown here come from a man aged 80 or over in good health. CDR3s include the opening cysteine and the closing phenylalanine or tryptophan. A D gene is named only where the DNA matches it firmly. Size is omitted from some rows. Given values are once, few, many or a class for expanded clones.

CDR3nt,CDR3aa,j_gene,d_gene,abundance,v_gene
TGTGCCAGCAGCAAGAACAGGGAACTGGCCACAGCTTTCTTT,CASSKNRELATAFF,TRBJ1-1,NA,NA,TRBV14
TGTGCCAGCAGCTTTTCACTAGCGGGAGGACCCCACGAGCAGTACTTC,CASSFSLAGGPHEQYF,TRBJ2-7,TRBD2,NA,TRBV5-4
TGTGCCAGCAGTTACCCTGGCCGGACAGCCATTTCACCCCTCCACTTT,CASSYPGRTAISPLHF,TRBJ1-6,NA,few,TRBV6-5
TGCAGTGCCGAGGCAAGCGGAAAATATTACGAGCAGTACTTC,CSAEASGKYYEQYF,TRBJ2-7,NA,NA,TRBV20-1
TGTGCCAGCAGTCGGACAGGGCACCAGTACTTC,CASSRTGHQYF,TRBJ2-5,TRBD1,few,TRBV6-5
TGTGCCAGCTCTTGGGGCAAGCACAGATACGCGTATTTT,CASSWGKHRYAYF,TRBJ2-3,NA,NA,TRBV12-3/TRBV12-4
TGTGCCACGGACGGCTACTACGAGCAGTACTTC,CATDGYYEQYF,TRBJ2-7,NA,NA,TRBV6-2/TRBV6-3
TGCAGCGTTGGCGCAGGAGCTTGGCTTCGCGGGCAGTACTTC,CSVGAGAWLRGQYF,TRBJ2-5,NA,NA,TRBV29-1
TGTGCCAGCACGGGACAGGGAGTCTCTGGCAATCAGCCCCAGCATTTT,CASTGQGVSGNQPQHF,TRBJ1-5,TRBD1,NA,TRBV6-2/TRBV6-3
TGCAGTGCTCCAATGGCGGAGGGGCTCGACAATGAGCAGTTCTTC,CSAPMAEGLDNEQFF,TRBJ2-1,NA,NA,TRBV20-1
TGTGCCAGCAGTGACTCTTGGGTCAATCAGCCCCAGCATTTT,CASSDSWVNQPQHF,TRBJ1-5,NA,NA,TRBV6-4
TGTGCCACCGATAAGACAGGGCCCACTGAAGCTTTCTTT,CATDKTGPTEAFF,TRBJ1-1,TRBD1,NA,TRBV11-2
TGTGCCTCGAACGGGCTAGCGGGAAACAATGAGCAGTTCTTC,CASNGLAGNNEQFF,TRBJ2-1,TRBD2,NA,TRBV27
TGTGCCAGCAGTTACACCGTCAACCGTGGGGACACTGAAGCTTTCTTT,CASSYTVNRGDTEAFF,TRBJ1-1,NA,NA,TRBV6-2/TRBV6-3
TGTGCCAGCAGTGGTACCTCTCCGGGACGGAACTATGGCTACACCTTC,CASSGTSPGRNYGYTF,TRBJ1-2,NA,NA,TRBV27
TGTGCCAGCAGCCCCGGGACAGGGGGTGCCTTGGGGGAGCAGTTCTTC,CASSPGTGGALGEQFF,TRBJ2-1,TRBD1,NA,TRBV14
TGTGCCAGCAGCGTATCACCCGACGGCAATTCACCCCTCCACTTT,CASSVSPDGNSPLHF,TRBJ1-6,NA,NA,TRBV9
TGTGCCAGCAGTACGACTAGCGGGATGAGCTCCTACAATGAGCAGTTCTTC,CASSTTSGMSSYNEQFF,TRBJ2-1,TRBD2,NA,TRBV28
TGTGCCAGCAGTTACTCTGGGGGGGCCCTAAATGAGCAGTTCTTC,CASSYSGGALNEQFF,TRBJ2-1,NA,NA,TRBV6-6
TGCAGCGGCGGCAGTCCTAACTATGGCTACACCTTC,CSGGSPNYGYTF,TRBJ1-2,NA,few,TRBV29-1
TGCGCCAGCAGCTTGGGGGGGTCAAGGAACAATGAGCAGTTCTTC,CASSLGGSRNNEQFF,TRBJ2-1,NA,few,TRBV5-1
TGTGCCACCAGCAGAGTGGGACCTTCCTACGAGCAGTACTTC,CATSRVGPSYEQYF,TRBJ2-7,NA,NA,TRBV15
TGCGCCAGCAGCTTCAAACAGAACACTGAAGCTTTCTTT,CASSFKQNTEAFF,TRBJ1-1,NA,few,TRBV5-1
TGTGCCAGCAGCTTTGCGGGGCGCTCCTACAATGAGCAGTTCTTC,CASSFAGRSYNEQFF,TRBJ2-1,NA,few,TRBV11-3
TGTGCCAGCATCAACGGGCAGGGTGGGTTCAATGAGCAGTTCTTC,CASINGQGGFNEQFF,TRBJ2-1,NA,few,TRBV6-6
TGTGCCAGCAGCCAAGCAGCGACTAGCGGGTCCCCACAGTACTTC,CASSQAATSGSPQYF,TRBJ2-5,TRBD2,few,TRBV3-1
TGCAGCGTTGGTGGCAAAGGCTCCTACAATAAGCAGTACTTC,CSVGGKGSYNKQYF,TRBJ2-5,NA,NA,TRBV29-1
TGTGCCACCGGCAAGAGGGAGAATACTGAAGCTTTCTTT,CATGKRENTEAFF,TRBJ1-1,NA,few,TRBV12-3/TRBV12-4
TGTGCCAGCAGCTCCAGGCTGGAAGCCTACAATGAGCAGTTCTTC,CASSSRLEAYNEQFF,TRBJ2-1,NA,NA,TRBV9
TGTGCCAGCAGGCCTCAGGGAAAAGAGACCCAGTACTTC,CASRPQGKETQYF,TRBJ2-5,NA,NA,TRBV25-1
TGTGCCAGCAGCTTAAACACTGAGCAGTACTTC,CASSLNTEQYF,TRBJ2-5,NA,NA,TRBV13
TGTGCCAGCAGTTTGGTAACAGGGGGCACAGAGACCCAGTACTTC,CASSLVTGGTETQYF,TRBJ2-5,TRBD1,NA,TRBV27
TGCGCCAGCAGCAGTACGACTAGCGGCTACGAGCAGTACTTC,CASSSTTSGYEQYF,TRBJ2-7,TRBD2,NA,TRBV5-1
TGCAGCGTCAAGGGACAGCACAATGAGCAGTTCTTC,CSVKGQHNEQFF,TRBJ2-1,TRBD1,few,TRBV29-1
TGCAGCGTTGGCGGGGGGGTCGAGCAGTACTTC,CSVGGGVEQYF,TRBJ2-7,TRBD2,few,TRBV29-1
TGCGCCAGCAGCGACGACTACGAGCAGTACTTC,CASSDDYEQYF,TRBJ2-7,NA,few,TRBV5-1
TGTGCCAGTGGACAGGGAGGAGAGACCCAGTACTTC,CASGQGGETQYF,TRBJ2-5,TRBD1,NA,TRBV6-1
TGCAGCGTTGAATCGGGCAGGGCACCCTACGAGCAGTACTTC,CSVESGRAPYEQYF,TRBJ2-7,NA,NA,TRBV29-1
TGTGCCAGCAGAACAGGGGTCCAGCCCCAGCATTTT,CASRTGVQPQHF,TRBJ1-5,TRBD1,few,TRBV12-3/TRBV12-4
TGTGCCAGCAGCTTAGTTGGGGGCGGGGGCAATGAGCAGTTCTTC,CASSLVGGGGNEQFF,TRBJ2-1,NA,NA,TRBV7-9
TGTGCCAGCAGCTTAGCGGGGCGCCTAGAGGCCCAGTACTTC,CASSLAGRLEAQYF,TRBJ2-5,NA,NA,TRBV11-2
TGCAGTGCTAGAGTGTCTAGCAGGATATCCAATGAGCAGTTCTTC,CSARVSSRISNEQFF,TRBJ2-1,NA,NA,TRBV20-1
TGTGCCAGCAGTCGCGGACCTCCGACGTCAGATACGCAGTATTTT,CASSRGPPTSDTQYF,TRBJ2-3,NA,NA,TRBV12-3/TRBV12-4
TGCAGCGTTAAGCGGGACAACACAGATACGCAGTATTTT,CSVKRDNTDTQYF,TRBJ2-3,NA,many,TRBV29-1
TGTGTCAGCAGTCCCCTCGACAGGGGGGAGACCCAGTACTTC,CVSSPLDRGETQYF,TRBJ2-5,TRBD1,NA,TRBV6-1
TGTGCCAGCAGTTTAGCAGGGGCGAGCGAGCAGTACTTC,CASSLAGASEQYF,TRBJ2-7,NA,NA,TRBV12-3/TRBV12-4
TGCGCCAGCAGCCAAGATCTAGAGGGGACGGCCGGCACCTTGAGGTACAATGAGCAGTTCTTC,CASSQDLEGTAGTLRYNEQFF,TRBJ2-1,NA,NA,TRBV4-1
TGTGCCAGCAGTCAAGGGACGGGTCACTACGAGCAGTACTTC,CASSQGTGHYEQYF,TRBJ2-7,NA,NA,TRBV3-1
TGTGCCAGCTGTTCTCTCGATAACTATGGCTACACCTTC,CASCSLDNYGYTF,TRBJ1-2,NA,few,TRBV28
TGCGCCAGCAGCCCGGGGACATACTACGAGCAGTACTTC,CASSPGTYYEQYF,TRBJ2-7,NA,NA,TRBV5-1
TGCGCCAGCAGAAGCTATTCCGGCTACGAGCAGTACTTC,CASRSYSGYEQYF,TRBJ2-7,NA,NA,TRBV5-1
TGTGCCATTGCTGTGGGACCTGACTCCTACAATGAGCAGTTCTTC,CAIAVGPDSYNEQFF,TRBJ2-1,NA,NA,TRBV10-3
TGTGCCAGCAGCCTATTGGGACAGGGGGTCGAGCAGTACTTC,CASSLLGQGVEQYF,TRBJ2-7,TRBD1,few,TRBV7-2
TGCGCCAGCAGCTGGGGCAGGGAGTCCCAAGAGACCCAGTACTTC,CASSWGRESQETQYF,TRBJ2-5,NA,few,TRBV5-1
TGTGCCACGGGACAGGGGTTCTATGGCTACACCTTC,CATGQGFYGYTF,TRBJ1-2,TRBD1,few,TRBV6-2/TRBV6-3
TGCGCCAGCAGCCAAGATCTGAGCAGGGACACGCACAGATACGCGTATTTT,CASSQDLSRDTHRYAYF,TRBJ2-3,NA,NA,TRBV4-1
TGTGCCAGCAGCCCCACTAAAGTGCGGGGGAACGAGCAGTACTTC,CASSPTKVRGNEQYF,TRBJ2-7,TRBD2,NA,TRBV12-3/TRBV12-4
TGTGCCAGCAGCCTGGACAGCCGGGCGGACACTGAAGCTTTCTTT,CASSLDSRADTEAFF,TRBJ1-1,NA,NA,TRBV6-1
TGCGCCAGCCGACAATTCTACGAGCAGTACTTC,CASRQFYEQYF,TRBJ2-7,NA,NA,TRBV5-1
TGTGCCACCAGTGATTTTGGGGAACTAGCGGGAGAGCAGTTCTTC,CATSDFGELAGEQFF,TRBJ2-1,TRBD2,few,TRBV24-1